A single sample gave rise to the 9 T cell receptor beta chains below, sequenced in a study of shared clonotypes between healthy human individuals. Sequenced by immunoSEQ multiplex PCR; TCRdb stores in-frame clones only, minus some. Here the sample spans 2 million to 2.5 million clones, 95% being singletons. Sequencing was carried out using naive CD4+ T cells sorted from blood. As for subset: CD45RA+ positively selected. Receptor source: a man in his late teens or twenties in good health.

The chain joins TRBV30 to TRBJ2-1; 7 nucleotides line up with TRBD2. Unmatched junction bases numbered 10, after V lost 4 bases and J lost 4 bases. Per germline, CDR1 GTSNPN and CDR2 SVGIG (reference sequence). The CDR3 is made up of 15 amino acids. The CDR3 is CAWNPMAGVYNEQFF. The CDR3 DNA reads as TGTGCCTGGAACCCCATGGCGGGAGTTTACAATGAGCAGTTCTTC.

The rearrangement links TRBV18 to TRBJ2-1, with D perhaps TRBD1 (6 bases). Trimming pared 2 bases from V and 6 bases from J, leaving 8 bases between. Germline CDR1 and CDR2: KGHSH and LQKENI. The CDR3 is 13 amino acids. In DNA, the CDR3 is TGTGCCAGCTCACCAACAGGGCCCAATGAGCAGTTCTTC. Residues: CASSPTGPNEQFF.

This sequence joins TRBV7-2 and TRBJ2-1, with a possible D match to TRBD2 (5 bases). The CDR3 runs 16 residues. Germline V lookup: CDR1 SGHTA, CDR2 FQGNSA. The V gene lost 1 base and the J gene lost 5 bases, with 15 bases spanning the gap. DNA for the CDR3: TGTGCCAGCAGCTTAGGTCCCCCCGGGGTAAACAATGAGCAGTTCTTC. Protein product: CASSLGPPGVNNEQFF.

This clone was seen only once. Other DNA sequences in this specimen translate into the identical CDR3. The V gene is TRBV14, the J gene TRBJ2-1, with TRBD2 identical over 10 bases. V lost 4 bases to trimming and J lost 4 bases; unmatched junction nucleotides: 4. The CDR3 extends over 15 amino acids. Germline V lookup: CDR1 SGHDN, CDR2 FVKESK. The CDR3 region is CASSPGTSVYNEQFF. The CDR3 nucleotides read TGTGCCAGCAGCCCCGGGACTAGCGTTTACAATGAGCAGTTCTTC.

The chain uses TRBV29-1 and TRBJ1-4, with D hard to call. The CDR3 has 12 residues. V was clipped by 2 bases and J by 9 bases, with 10 bases between them. The germline V gene has CDR1 SQVTM and CDR2 ANQGSEA. The CDR3 DNA follows: TGCAGCGTTGAACGGGGAGACCAAAAACTGTTTTTT. Its protein product is CSVERGDQKLFF.

The genes are TRBV27 and TRBJ2-7, with TRBD2 identical over 7 bases. The germline V gene encodes CDR1 MNHEY and CDR2 SMNVEV (reference sequence). Trimming cost V 6 bases and J 5 bases; bases outside gene matches: 13. The CDR3 spans 15 residues. The CDR3 bases are TGTGCCAGCAGGACTTGGAGTGGGAGGGTCGACGAGCAGTACTTC. Its protein is CASRTWSGRVDEQYF.

The CDR3 region has the DNA TGTGCCAGCAGCTTAGATGGTGGGGCTCTAGCCGAGACCCAGTACTTC. This codes for CASSLDGGALAETQYF. The gene calls are TRBV7-2 and TRBJ2-5, with D perhaps assigned TRBD1 or TRBD2 (5 bases each). The V end lost 1 base, the J end lost 5 bases, and 17 bases lay between the germline ends. The CDR3 has 16 amino acids. The germline V gene encodes CDR1 SGHTA and CDR2 FQGNSA.

This chain connects TRBV18 to TRBJ1-1, with D possibly TRBD1 on 6 matching bases. V was cut by 4 bases and J by 1 base, with 19 bases left in between. The CDR3 sequence is 17 residues long. Germline V gene data show CDR1 as KGHSH and CDR2 as LQKENI. The CDR3 spells CASSLARAQGTNTEAFF. The CDR3 region has the DNA TGTGCCAGCTCACTAGCTCGCGCCCAGGGGACGAACACTGAAGCTTTCTTT.

This clone was picked up one time. V gene TRBV28 combines with J gene TRBJ1-2; 8 bases match TRBD1. CDR1 and CDR2 (germline): MDHEN, SYDVKM. V lost 5 bases and J lost 8; bases outside the gene matches: 1. This CDR3 has 11 amino acids. The CDR3 loop is CASSGTGGYTF. The CDR3 bases are TGTGCCAGCAGTGGGACAGGAGGCTACACCTTC.